These 6 T cell receptor beta chains share one sample of origin, sequenced in a study of read filtering for tumor transcriptome and immune sequencing. This library used roughly 400 ng RNA and molecular barcoded adaptors spanning alpha/delta and beta/gamma chains. TCRdb analysed the reads with MiXCR anew, one entry per CDR3 protein. In the table there are approximately 57,000 distinct CDR3 sequences, about 12% of which are singletons. What was sequenced was a population of CD138-negative cells sorted from bone marrow. All receptors come from a donor aged 40 or over with multiple myeloma.

Note on this clonotype: Since a far larger clone is one base different, this is likely a read error. The V call is TRBV6-1, the J call TRBJ2-1; 7 bases fit TRBD2. The length of the CDR3 is 12 residues. Germline V gene sequence: CDR1 MNHNS, CDR2 SASEGT. V lost 5 bases to trimming and J lost 12 bases; unmatched junction nucleotides: 7. The CDR3 nucleotides read TGTGCCAGCAGTAAGCGGGGATGGGGGCAGTTCTTC. This translates into CASSKRGWGQFF.

This clonotype was found a few times. This may come from a read error, since a much larger clone is one base off. The chain combines TRBV20-1 with TRBJ2-5, with 10 bases lining up with TRBD2. Germline loops: CDR1 DFQATT, CDR2 SNEGSKA (reference sequence). V shed 5 bases, J shed 5 bases, and the junction held 8 bases outside the gene matches. The length of the CDR3 is 14 residues. The chain's CDR3 is CSAPSGGLGETQYF. The CDR3 nucleotides are TGCAGTGCTCCTAGCGGGGGATTAGGGGAGACCCAGTACTTC.

The chain is built from TRBV5-1 and TRBJ1-3, with 7 positions matching TRBD1. Germline CDR1 and CDR2: SGHRS and YFSETQ. Trimming removed 4 bases from V and 3 bases from J; junction bases left unmatched: 4. The CDR3 spans 14 residues. Here the CDR3 reads CASSDGTVGNTIYF. In nucleotides, the CDR3 is TGCGCCAGCAGCGATGGGACAGTTGGAAACACCATATATTTT.

This clonotype was seen repeatedly, ten times or more. The chain uses TRBV5-1 and TRBJ2-7, with D perhaps given as TRBD1 or TRBD2 (5 bases each). Trimming cost V 6 bases and J 1 base, with 14 bases left between them. The CDR3 is 14 residues long. The germline V gene encodes CDR1 SGHRS and CDR2 YFSETQ. CDR3 amino acids: CASNGDGSSYEQYF. Written as DNA, the CDR3 is TGCGCCAGCAATGGGGACGGGTCATCCTACGAGCAGTACTTC.

This clonotype was counted at least ten times. This chain joins TRBV29-1 and TRBJ1-2, with a possible D match to TRBD1 (6 bases). Trimming took off 7 bases at V and 6 bases at J, with 24 bases between the two ends. Per germline, CDR1 SQVTM and CDR2 ANQGSEA. The length of the CDR3 is 15 residues. CDR3 sequence reads: CSAKKGSPTGDGYTF. In nucleotides, the CDR3 is TGCAGCGCAAAAAAGGGGTCTCCGACAGGAGATGGCTACACCTTC.

This clonotype was seen more than once but under ten times. The chain links TRBV5-6 to TRBJ2-7, with D tentatively TRBD1 (5 bases). Trimming took 0 bases from V and 3 from J, leaving 13 bases between them. Germline-derived CDR1 and CDR2 are SGHDT and YYEEEE. CDR3 length equals 15 residues. The chain's CDR3 is CASSLARQGNYEQYF. CDR3 nucleotides: TGTGCCAGCAGCTTGGCTCGGCAGGGTAACTACGAGCAGTACTTC.